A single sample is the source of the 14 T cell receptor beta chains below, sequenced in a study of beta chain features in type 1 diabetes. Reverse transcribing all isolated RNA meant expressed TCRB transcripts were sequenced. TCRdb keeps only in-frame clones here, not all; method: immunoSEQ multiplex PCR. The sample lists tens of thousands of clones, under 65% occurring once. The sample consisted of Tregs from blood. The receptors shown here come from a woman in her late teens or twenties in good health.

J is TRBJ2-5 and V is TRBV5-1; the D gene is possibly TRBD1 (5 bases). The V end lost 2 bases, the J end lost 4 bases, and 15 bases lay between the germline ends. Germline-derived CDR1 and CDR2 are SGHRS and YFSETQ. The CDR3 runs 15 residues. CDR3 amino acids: CASSFGGAVGETQYF. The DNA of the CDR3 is TGCGCCAGCAGCTTCGGTGGGGCCGTCGGAGAGACCCAGTACTTC. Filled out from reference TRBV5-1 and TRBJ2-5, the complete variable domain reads KAGVTQTPRYLIKTRGQQVTLSCSPISGHRSVSWYQQTPGQGLQFLFEYFSETQRNKGNFPGRFSGRQFSNSRSEMNVSTLELGDSALYLCASSFGGAVGETQYFGPGTRLLVL.

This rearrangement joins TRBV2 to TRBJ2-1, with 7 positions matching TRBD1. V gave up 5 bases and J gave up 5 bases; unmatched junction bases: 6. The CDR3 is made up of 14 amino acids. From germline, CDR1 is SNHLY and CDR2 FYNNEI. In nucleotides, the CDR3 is TGTGCCAGCAGTACTGACAGGGATCACAATGAGCAGTTCTTC. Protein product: CASSTDRDHNEQFF.

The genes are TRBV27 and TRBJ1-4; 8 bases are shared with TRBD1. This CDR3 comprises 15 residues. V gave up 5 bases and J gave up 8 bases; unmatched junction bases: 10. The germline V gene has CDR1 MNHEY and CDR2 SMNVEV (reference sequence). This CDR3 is CASSARGRASEKLFF. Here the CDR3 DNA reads TGTGCCAGCAGTGCCAGGGGGCGGGCGAGCGAAAAACTGTTTTTT. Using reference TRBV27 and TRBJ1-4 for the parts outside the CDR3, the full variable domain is EAQVTQNPRYLITVTGKKLTVTCSQNMNHEYMSWYRQDPGLGLRQIYYSMNVEVTDKGDVPEGYKVSRKEKRNFPLILESPSPNQTSLYFCASSARGRASEKLFFGSGTQLSVL.

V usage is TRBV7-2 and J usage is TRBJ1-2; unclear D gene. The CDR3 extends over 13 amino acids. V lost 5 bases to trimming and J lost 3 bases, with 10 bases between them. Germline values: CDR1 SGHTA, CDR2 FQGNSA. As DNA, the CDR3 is TGTGCCAGCAGCCTTCCGGGTGACTATGGCTACACCTTC. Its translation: CASSLPGDYGYTF.

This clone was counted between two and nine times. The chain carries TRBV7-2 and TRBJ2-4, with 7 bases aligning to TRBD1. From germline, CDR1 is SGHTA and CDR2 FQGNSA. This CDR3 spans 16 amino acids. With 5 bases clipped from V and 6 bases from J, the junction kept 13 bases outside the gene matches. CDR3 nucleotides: TGTGCCAGCAGCCCGAACTTCGGGACAGACCTAAACATTCAGTACTTC. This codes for CASSPNFGTDLNIQYF.

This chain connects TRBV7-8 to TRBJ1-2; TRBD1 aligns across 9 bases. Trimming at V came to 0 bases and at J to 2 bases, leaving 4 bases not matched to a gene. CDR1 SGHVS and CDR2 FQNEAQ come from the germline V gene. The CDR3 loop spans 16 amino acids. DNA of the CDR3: TGTGCCAGCAGCTTAGCAGCAGGACAGGGGAACTATGGCTACACCTTC. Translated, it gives CASSLAAGQGNYGYTF.

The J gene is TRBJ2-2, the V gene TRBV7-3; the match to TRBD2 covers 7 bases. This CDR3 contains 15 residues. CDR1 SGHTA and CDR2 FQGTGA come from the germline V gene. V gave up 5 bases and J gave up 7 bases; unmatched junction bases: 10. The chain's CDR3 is CASSLRQSGGGELFF. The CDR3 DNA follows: TGTGCCAGCAGCCTTCGACAGTCGGGGGGCGGGGAGCTGTTTTTT.

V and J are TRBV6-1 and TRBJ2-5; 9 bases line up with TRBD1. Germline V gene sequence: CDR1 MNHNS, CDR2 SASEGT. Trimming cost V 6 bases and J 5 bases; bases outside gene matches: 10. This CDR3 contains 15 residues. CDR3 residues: CASRPGTGKFETQYF. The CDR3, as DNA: TGTGCCAGCAGACCTGGGACAGGGAAATTCGAGACCCAGTACTTC.

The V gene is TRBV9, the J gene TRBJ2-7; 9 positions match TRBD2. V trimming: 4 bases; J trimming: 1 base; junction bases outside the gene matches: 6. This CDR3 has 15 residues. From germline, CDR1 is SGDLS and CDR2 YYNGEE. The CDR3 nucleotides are TGTGCCAGCAGCCCCGTGGGACTAGCATCCTACGAGCAGTACTTC. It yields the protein CASSPVGLASYEQYF.

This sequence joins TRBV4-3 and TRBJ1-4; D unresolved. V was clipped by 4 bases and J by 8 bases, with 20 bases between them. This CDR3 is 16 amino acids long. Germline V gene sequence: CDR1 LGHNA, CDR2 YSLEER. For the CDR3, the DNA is TGCGCCAGCAGCCTAAGCCATGACTCCCAGCGGGAAAAACTGTTTTTT. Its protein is CASSLSHDSQREKLFF.

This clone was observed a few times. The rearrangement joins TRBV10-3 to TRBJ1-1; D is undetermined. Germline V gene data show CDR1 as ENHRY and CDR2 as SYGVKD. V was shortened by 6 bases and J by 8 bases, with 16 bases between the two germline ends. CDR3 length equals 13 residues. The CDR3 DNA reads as TGTGCCATCAGCCCCCTAGGATCGACCGAAGCTTTCTTT. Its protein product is CAISPLGSTEAFF.

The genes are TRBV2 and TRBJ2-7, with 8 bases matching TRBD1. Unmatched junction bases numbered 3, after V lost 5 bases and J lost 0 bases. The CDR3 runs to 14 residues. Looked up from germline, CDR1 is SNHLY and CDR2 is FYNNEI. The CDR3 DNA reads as TGTGCCAGCAGTCGACAGGGGAGCTCCTACGAGCAGTACTTC. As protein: CASSRQGSSYEQYF.

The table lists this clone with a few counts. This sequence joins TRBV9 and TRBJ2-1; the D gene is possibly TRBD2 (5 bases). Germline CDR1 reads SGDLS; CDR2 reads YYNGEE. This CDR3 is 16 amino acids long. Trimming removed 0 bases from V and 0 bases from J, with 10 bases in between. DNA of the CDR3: TGTGCCAGCAGCGTAGCGGGGTTGAGCTCCTACAATGAGCAGTTCTTC. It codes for CASSVAGLSSYNEQFF.

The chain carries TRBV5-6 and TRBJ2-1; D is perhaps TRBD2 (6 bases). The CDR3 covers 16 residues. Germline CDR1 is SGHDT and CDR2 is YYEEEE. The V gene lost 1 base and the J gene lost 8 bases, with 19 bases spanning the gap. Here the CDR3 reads CASSLLAGWVGDEQFF. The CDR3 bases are TGTGCCAGCAGCTTGCTGGCGGGATGGGTGGGCGATGAGCAGTTCTTC.